This T cell receptor beta chain was captured in a study of radiotherapy plus CTLA-4 blockade in lung cancer. General observations from the study: In blood, tumor-derived TCR clones expanded after radiotherapy plus ipilimumab.

The assay was immunoSEQ multiplex PCR, and TCRdb's table has in-frame clones only and misses some. Of some 37,000 clones in the sample, over 65% were seen once. Per the germline V gene, CDR1 is SGHRS and CDR2 is YFSETQ. After removal of 0 bases from V and 4 bases from J, the junction contained 6 bases not matched to a gene. The CDR3 sequence is 16 residues long. On this clone: Its cognate antigen is unknown.

The source material was peripheral blood, sampled from a patient treated with radiotherapy plus ipilimumab. The clonotype was recovered from a human donor with non-small cell lung cancer who had stable disease on radiotherapy plus ipilimumab. The J gene is TRBJ2-1, the V gene TRBV5-1, with 8 positions matching TRBD1. The CDR3 nucleotides read TGCGCCAGCAGCTTGGGGGGGACAGGCCCTTACAATGAGCAGTTCTTC. This gives the protein CASSLGGTGPYNEQFF.